This entry lists 20 T cell receptor beta chains sequenced from one sample in a study of T cell repertoires and HLA-DP antigens. Antigens for these TCRs are unknown. Measured with immunoSEQ multiplex PCR; TCRdb has only the in-frame clones, and not every one. This sample has approximately 86,000 clones, with approximately 86% found just once. Sequencing input: CD4+ T cells from PBMCs. The receptors were sampled from a man aged 45 to 65 in good health and CMV-seronegative.

The chain links TRBV6-1 to TRBJ1-1; 7 bases line up with TRBD1. This CDR3 is 13 amino acids long. V lost 8 bases to trimming and J lost 0 bases; unmatched junction nucleotides: 3. The germline V gene encodes CDR1 MNHNS and CDR2 SASEGT. CDR3 protein: CASGGQMNTEAFF. The CDR3, as DNA: TGTGCCAGCGGGGGACAGATGAACACTGAAGCTTTCTTT.

J is TRBJ2-2 and V is TRBV5-1; the D is unclear. In germline, CDR1 is SGHRS, CDR2 YFSETQ. The germline V and J ends were trimmed by 4 bases and 0 bases, with 19 bases remaining between them. The CDR3 contains 18 residues. CDR3: CASSPRFLGSPNTGELFF. The CDR3, as DNA: TGCGCCAGCAGCCCCAGATTCCTCGGGTCTCCGAACACCGGGGAGCTGTTTTTT. Full variable domain (rest looked up from reference TRBV5-1 and TRBJ2-2): KAGVTQTPRYLIKTRGQQVTLSCSPISGHRSVSWYQQTPGQGLQFLFEYFSETQRNKGNFPGRFSGRQFSNSRSEMNVSTLELGDSALYLCASSPRFLGSPNTGELFFGEGSRLTVL.

J is TRBJ1-1 and V is TRBV5-1; a weak D match, TRBD1 (5 bases). This CDR3 has 15 amino acids. Germline CDR1 SGHRS, CDR2 YFSETQ. V lost 2 bases, J lost 5 bases, and 16 bases lay in between. The CDR3 nucleotides read TGCGCCAGCAGCTTTGATCAGGGAGTTGGTACTGAAGCTTTCTTT. Protein sequence: CASSFDQGVGTEAFF.

This sequence joins TRBV5-4 and TRBJ2-4; either TRBD1 or TRBD2 may fit D (6 bases each). The V and J ends lost 0 bases and 11 bases respectively, with 15 bases between them. Germline V gene data show CDR1 as SGHNT and CDR2 as YYREEE (reference sequence). The CDR3 is 14 amino acids. DNA of the CDR3: TGTGCCAGCAGCTTGGTGGGGGCAGGGACTGTTCAGTACTTC. It encodes CASSLVGAGTVQYF. The full variable domain, rest sourced from reference TRBV5-4 and TRBJ2-4, is ETGVTQSPTHLIKTRGQQVTLRCSSQSGHNTVSWYQQALGQGPQFIFQYYREEENGRGNFPPRFSGLQFPNYSSELNVNALELDDSALYLCASSLVGAGTVQYFGAGTRLSVL.

This chain connects TRBV9 to TRBJ1-6; unclear D gene. The V end was cut by 0 bases, the J end by 5 bases, with 6 bases between. This CDR3 comprises 14 residues. Per germline, CDR1 SGDLS and CDR2 YYNGEE. In DNA form, the CDR3 reads TGTGCCAGCAGCGTAGAACGGGATAATTCACCCCTCCACTTT. Encoded protein: CASSVERDNSPLHF.

The chain joins TRBV10-2 to TRBJ2-7; TRBD2 matches 7 bases. The CDR3 runs 16 residues. The J segment lost 0 bases and the V segment lost 3 bases, leaving 8 bases of the junction unmatched. CDR1 is WSHSY, CDR2 SAAADI, per germline. CDR3 in DNA: TGCGCCAGCAGTGACCCCCGGGGAGGGCCCTCCTACGAGCAGTACTTC. Encoded protein: CASSDPRGGPSYEQYF.

J is TRBJ2-7 and V is TRBV19, with 8 bases fitting TRBD1. This CDR3 region has 15 residues. V was pared by 4 bases and J by 0 bases, with 5 bases of the junction left unmatched. Germline V gene lookup returns CDR1 LNHDA and CDR2 SQIVND (reference sequence). CDR3 bases: TGTGCCAGTAGTAAAGGGACAGGCACCTCCTACGAGCAGTACTTC. Translation gives CASSKGTGTSYEQYF.

The chain combines TRBV19 with TRBJ2-7; possibly TRBD2 for D (6 bases). Germline V CDR1 and CDR2: LNHDA, SQIVND (reference sequence). The CDR3 is 14 residues long. Trimming removed 4 bases from V and 1 base from J, with 11 bases in between. CDR3 nucleotide sequence: TGTGCCAGTAGTAATCTGGCGGGGTCCTACGAGCAGTACTTC. Translated, it gives CASSNLAGSYEQYF.

This chain links TRBV28 with TRBJ1-2; perhaps TRBD1 as D (6 bases). This CDR3 has 16 residues. Germline-derived CDR1 and CDR2 are MDHEN and SYDVKM. Trimming cost V 4 bases and J 0 bases, with 15 bases left between them. The CDR3 reads CASSYGGASANYGYTF. The CDR3 DNA is TGTGCCAGCAGTTACGGGGGCGCATCCGCTAACTATGGCTACACCTTC.

This chain uses TRBV2 with TRBJ1-1; 8 nucleotides agree with TRBD1. Germline V gene data show CDR1 as SNHLY and CDR2 as FYNNEI. V was pared by 2 bases and J by 4 bases, with 15 bases of the junction left unmatched. The CDR3 has 18 residues. DNA of the CDR3: TGTGCCAGCAGTGAAAATAAACAGGGGGGTCGGTTGGGCACTGAAGCTTTCTTT. Residues: CASSENKQGGRLGTEAFF.

The V call is TRBV28, the J call TRBJ1-4; possibly TRBD1 for D (5 bases). The V gene lost 8 bases and the J gene lost 3 bases, with 7 bases spanning the gap. The CDR3 has 12 amino acids. CDR1 MDHEN and CDR2 SYDVKM come from the germline V gene. The CDR3 sequence: CASGHSNEKLFF. CDR3 in DNA: TGTGCCAGCGGACACTCTAATGAAAAACTGTTTTTT.

As DNA, the CDR3 is TGCGCCAGCAGCTCGCACCCAACCGGGACTAGCGGGAGGGAAGAAGAGACCCAGTACTTC. It is translated as CASSSHPTGTSGREEETQYF. The chain employs TRBV5-1 and TRBJ2-5; 16 bases are shared with TRBD2. Per the germline V gene, CDR1 is SGHRS and CDR2 is YFSETQ. V lost 3 bases, J lost 3 bases, and 14 bases stayed unmatched. The CDR3 runs 20 residues.

A single count supports this clone. The V and J genes are TRBV5-6 and TRBJ1-2, with 9 positions matching TRBD1. The junction had 6 bases not matched to a gene; V was cut back by 2 bases and J by 4 bases. Germline V lookup: CDR1 SGHDT, CDR2 YYEEEE. The CDR3 runs to 15 residues. CDR3 nucleotides: TGTGCCAGCAGCTTACAGGGGGCATCGATCTATGGCTACACCTTC. Translated, it gives CASSLQGASIYGYTF.

The chain is built from TRBV19 and TRBJ1-2; TRBD1 matches 9 bases. The CDR3 is made up of 16 amino acids. V lost 7 bases to trimming and J lost 7 bases; unmatched junction nucleotides: 16. The germline gives CDR1 LNHDA, CDR2 SQIVND (reference sequence). The CDR3 loop is CASTFLSGQGGGGYTF. CDR3 DNA sequence: TGTGCCAGTACCTTTTTGTCGGGACAGGGTGGTGGTGGCTACACCTTC.

The DNA for the CDR3 is TGTGCCAGCAGTCAGGATCCAGGGCTCGCCTACAATGAGCAGTTCTTC. This sequence encodes CASSQDPGLAYNEQFF. V gene TRBV7-2 combines with J gene TRBJ2-1, with a weak D call TRBD1 (5 bases). The CDR3 contains 16 residues. Trimming left V 6 bases short and J 2 bases short, with 17 bases between. Per the germline V gene, CDR1 is SGHTA and CDR2 is FQGNSA.

The gene calls are TRBV14 and TRBJ2-7; 10 nucleotides align to TRBD2. Germline-derived CDR1 and CDR2 are SGHDN and FVKESK. The CDR3 totals 17 residues. J was trimmed by 6 bases and V by 3 bases; bases with no gene match: 14. In nucleotides, the CDR3 is TGTGCCAGCAGCCAGCATAATAGCGGGGGGAAACCCCTCGAGCAGTACTTC. This gives the protein CASSQHNSGGKPLEQYF.

The chain has TRBV7-2 and TRBJ2-5; 11 bases line up with TRBD2. There are 14 residues in the CDR3. Germline CDR1 is SGHTA and CDR2 is FQGNSA. Trimming cost V 5 bases and J 5 bases; bases outside gene matches: 4. Written as DNA, the CDR3 is TGTGCCAGCAGCCAATTAGCGGGGGGGGAGACCCAGTACTTC. Amino acid sequence: CASSQLAGGETQYF.

The rearrangement links TRBV29-1 to TRBJ2-6; D is uncertain. Trimming removed 5 bases at V and 2 bases at J, with 7 bases between. The germline CDR1 and CDR2 sequences are SQVTM and ANQGSEA. The CDR3 extends over 13 amino acids. CDR3 bases: TGCAGCGTTCCTGGGGCTGGGGCCAACGTCCTGACTTTC. It codes for CSVPGAGANVLTF.

This chain uses TRBV28 with TRBJ1-2, with D hard to call. CDR3 length: 12 residues. The germline CDR1 and CDR2 sequences are MDHEN and SYDVKM. Between the trimmed V and J ends, which lost 1 base and 8 bases, there was a span of 8 bases. CDR3 amino acids: CASSLSLEGYTF. In DNA form, the CDR3 reads TGTGCCAGCAGTTTATCTTTGGAGGGCTACACCTTC.

The chain couples TRBV29-1 to TRBJ1-1; D gene unclear. The V gene lost 4 bases and the J gene lost 2 bases, with 5 bases spanning the gap. Looked up from germline, CDR1 is SQVTM and CDR2 is ANQGSEA. The CDR3 covers 11 residues. CDR3 loop: CSVGTNTEAFF. The DNA for the CDR3 is TGCAGCGTTGGGACTAACACTGAAGCTTTCTTT. Full variable domain (outside the CDR3, taken from reference TRBV29-1 and TRBJ1-1): SAVISQKPSRDICQRGTSLTIQCQVDSQVTMMFWYRQQPGQSLTLIATANQGSEATYESGFVIDKFPISRPNLTFSTLTVSNMSPEDSSIYLCSVGTNTEAFFGQGTRLTVV.